The 25 T cell receptor beta chains presented below share a single source sample, sequenced in a study of cytomegalovirus exposure and HLA in healthy donors. 60 Vbeta and 13 Jbeta primers were used in PCR. Clones were sequenced by immunoSEQ multiplex PCR, and TCRdb holds only the in-frame ones, with some missing. This table holds some 130,000 clones, 75% found once. Source material: PBMCs. These receptors all come from a man aged 25 to 45 in good health and CMV-seronegative.

The chain combines TRBV2 with TRBJ2-5, with 8 positions matching TRBD2. CDR1 is SNHLY, CDR2 FYNNEI, per germline. V lost 6 bases, J lost 5 bases, and 8 bases stayed unmatched. The CDR3 has 14 residues. The CDR3 DNA is TGTGCCAGCAGGGCGGGGACTAGTTCGGAGACCCAGTACTTC. Protein: CASRAGTSSETQYF.

This clone was recorded a few times. The chain uses TRBV30 and TRBJ1-3; 9 bases map to TRBD1. The germline gives CDR1 GTSNPN, CDR2 SVGIG (reference sequence). The CDR3 contains 13 residues. The CDR3 is CAEGQGSGNTIYF. DNA of the CDR3: TGTGCGGAGGGACAGGGAAGTGGAAACACCATATATTTT.

V gene TRBV6-5 combines with J gene TRBJ2-1, with a tentative D call TRBD1 (6 bases). Germline V gene data show CDR1 as MNHEY and CDR2 as SVGAGI. The CDR3 runs 14 residues. The V end was cut by 3 bases, the J end by 6 bases, with 12 bases between. The CDR3 DNA reads as TGTGCCAGCAGTTATCAGGGGATAAGCAATGAGCAGTTCTTC. It encodes CASSYQGISNEQFF.

V usage is TRBV5-5 and J usage is TRBJ2-7, with D uncertain. The V gene lost 4 bases and the J gene lost 6 bases, with 8 bases spanning the gap. CDR3 length: 11 residues. Per the germline V gene, CDR1 is SGHKS and CDR2 is YYEKEE (reference sequence). CDR3 amino acids: CASSEESEQYF. In DNA form, the CDR3 reads TGTGCCAGCAGCGAGGAATCCGAGCAGTACTTC. The full variable domain, its missing parts supplied by reference TRBV5-5 and TRBJ2-7, is DAGVTQSPTHLIKTRGQQVTLRCSPISGHKSVSWYQQVLGQGPQFIFQYYEKEERGRGNFPDRFSARQFPNYSSELNVNALLLGDSALYLCASSEESEQYFGPGTRLTVT.

V and J are TRBV28 and TRBJ1-1; maybe TRBD1 (5 bases). The V gene lost 1 base and the J gene lost 0 bases, with 9 bases spanning the gap. Per the germline V gene, CDR1 is MDHEN and CDR2 is SYDVKM. This CDR3 is 15 amino acids long. DNA of the CDR3: TGTGCCAGCAGTTTATCGGGGGATATGAACACTGAAGCTTTCTTT. It yields the protein CASSLSGDMNTEAFF.

J is TRBJ1-3 and V is TRBV6-8; no reliable D call. Trimming pared 4 bases from V and 9 bases from J, leaving 16 bases between. CDR3 length: 14 amino acids. CDR1 MNHGY and CDR2 SAAAGT come from the germline V gene. CDR3 loop: CASSLKPSFCTIYF. CDR3 nucleotides: TGTGCCAGCAGTTTAAAGCCCTCGTTCTGCACCATATATTTT.

In this sample, this clone turned up a few times. The CDR3 loop is CASSLGAGGSEPQHF. CDR3 nucleotide sequence: TGTGCCAGCAGCCTAGGTGCAGGGGGCAGTGAGCCCCAGCATTTT. The chain uses TRBV7-6 and TRBJ1-5, with TRBD1 identical over 8 bases. The germline V gene encodes CDR1 SGHVS and CDR2 FNYEAQ. Trimming removed 5 bases from V and 8 bases from J; junction bases left unmatched: 11. The CDR3 is 15 amino acids.

The chain employs TRBV23-1 and TRBJ2-7; a possible D gene is TRBD1 (5 bases). TRBV23-1 is treated as an ORF (open reading frame) with a function not yet certain. Trimming left V 0 bases short and J 6 bases short, with 12 bases between. CDR3 length: 14 residues. The CDR3 bases are TGCGCCAGCAGTCAATCTTTTCAGGGTCTCGAGCAGTACTTC. This sequence encodes CASSQSFQGLEQYF.

V and J are TRBV5-1 and TRBJ2-5, with unresolved D. The CDR3 has 11 amino acids. Germline lookup yields CDR1 SGHRS and CDR2 YFSETQ. V dropped 8 bases and J dropped 3 bases, with 8 bases sitting between them. CDR3: CASTGEETQYF. Here the CDR3 DNA reads TGCGCCAGTACCGGAGAAGAGACCCAGTACTTC. The whole variable domain, remainder taken from reference TRBV5-1 and TRBJ2-5, is KAGVTQTPRYLIKTRGQQVTLSCSPISGHRSVSWYQQTPGQGLQFLFEYFSETQRNKGNFPGRFSGRQFSNSRSEMNVSTLELGDSALYLCASTGEETQYFGPGTRLLVL.

This chain uses TRBV6-5 with TRBJ1-1, with no clear D. The V gene lost 6 bases and the J gene lost 1 base, with 6 bases spanning the gap. Per germline, CDR1 MNHEY and CDR2 SVGAGI. The CDR3 runs to 12 residues. The CDR3 sequence is CASSAPNTEAFF. The CDR3 DNA follows: TGTGCCAGCAGCGCGCCGAACACTGAAGCTTTCTTT.

The chain carries TRBV6-5 and TRBJ2-1; 7 bases fit TRBD1. The J segment lost 5 bases and the V segment lost 2 bases, leaving 6 bases of the junction unmatched. The CDR3 runs to 15 residues. Germline V gene sequence: CDR1 MNHEY, CDR2 SVGAGI. The CDR3: CASSYRQGDHNEQFF. The CDR3 DNA reads TGTGCCAGCAGTTACCGGCAGGGGGACCACAATGAGCAGTTCTTC.

The J gene is TRBJ1-4, the V gene TRBV30; no clear D. Trimming cost V 1 base and J 4 bases, with 7 bases left between them. Germline assignment: CDR1 GTSNPN and CDR2 SVGIG (reference sequence). The CDR3 consists of 13 residues. The CDR3 spells CAWSGEGNEKLFF. CDR3 sequence (DNA): TGTGCCTGGAGTGGCGAGGGTAATGAAAAACTGTTTTTT.

The J gene is TRBJ1-5, the V gene TRBV6-5, with D perhaps matching TRBD1 (6 bases). Germline CDR1 MNHEY, CDR2 SVGAGI. Trimming pared 0 bases from V and 8 bases from J, leaving 14 bases between. This CDR3 has 15 amino acids. The CDR3 DNA is TGTGCCAGCAGTTACTCGAACACAGGGTATGAGCCCCAGCATTTT. Encoded protein: CASSYSNTGYEPQHF.

The chain is built from TRBV7-8 and TRBJ1-2; maybe TRBD1 (5 bases). Per the germline V gene, CDR1 is SGHVS and CDR2 is FQNEAQ. Trimming shortened V by 5 bases and J by 6 bases, and 22 bases separated the two germline ends. The CDR3 is 16 amino acids. The CDR3 sequence is CASSPLTREISHGYTF. As DNA, the CDR3 is TGTGCCAGCAGCCCTCTCACCAGGGAAATTTCCCATGGCTACACCTTC.

This chain uses TRBV28 with TRBJ2-7; tentative D call: TRBD1 (6 bases). CDR1 is MDHEN and CDR2 is SYDVKM in the germline V gene. The CDR3 runs to 14 residues. Trimming pared 5 bases from V and 3 bases from J, leaving 14 bases between. The CDR3 DNA reads TGTGCCAGCAGTCCCCTACAGGGAGTCTACGAGCAGTACTTC. Translated: CASSPLQGVYEQYF. Variable domain in full (rest from reference TRBV28 and TRBJ2-7): DVKVTQSSRYLVKRTGEKVFLECVQDMDHENMFWYRQDPGLGLRLIYFSYDVKMKEKGDIPEGYSVSREKKERFSLILESASTNQTSMYLCASSPLQGVYEQYFGPGTRLTVT.

With respect to this clone: Within the sample, other DNA sequences also encode this same CDR3. The chain employs TRBV25-1 and TRBJ2-3; 11 bases line up with TRBD2. After removal of 4 bases from V and 2 bases from J, the junction contained 5 bases not matched to a gene. Germline V gene data show CDR1 as MGHDK and CDR2 as SYGVNS. This CDR3 is 16 amino acids long. The CDR3, as DNA: TGTGCCAGCAGTGTCATGACTAGCGGGGTCACAGATACGCAGTATTTT. Its translation is CASSVMTSGVTDTQYF.

This clone turned up a few times. This chain joins TRBV6-5 and TRBJ2-7; no reliable D call. CDR1 is MNHEY, CDR2 SVGAGI, per germline. V was cut by 5 bases and J by 0 bases, with 11 bases left in between. CDR3 size: 14 residues. In DNA form, the CDR3 reads TGTGCCAGCAGTCCCCATATCGGCTCCTACGAGCAGTACTTC. This gives the protein CASSPHIGSYEQYF.

V usage is TRBV7-8 and J usage is TRBJ1-4; D is undetermined. The CDR3 runs to 18 residues. V was trimmed by 5 bases and J by 4 bases, leaving 23 bases between them. CDR1 is SGHVS and CDR2 is FQNEAQ in the germline V gene. Here the CDR3 reads CASSVTLPGEGNNEKLFF. CDR3 coding DNA: TGTGCCAGCAGCGTAACCCTCCCTGGGGAGGGAAATAATGAAAAACTGTTTTTT.

The chain employs TRBV5-1 and TRBJ2-7; D perhaps matches TRBD1 (5 bases). The ends were cut back, 7 bases at V and 4 bases at J, with 15 bases in the middle. The CDR3 runs 13 residues. CDR1 and CDR2 (germline): SGHRS, YFSETQ. The CDR3 DNA reads TGCGCCAGCGGTTGGGGCCCGGATTACGAGCAGTACTTC. Protein sequence: CASGWGPDYEQYF.

This clone was detected a few times. The rearrangement joins TRBV7-3 to TRBJ2-3; tentatively, D is TRBD2 (7 bases). Trimming cost V 2 bases and J 3 bases, with 12 bases left between them. The CDR3 is 15 residues long. Germline V gene lookup returns CDR1 SGHTA and CDR2 FQGTGA. DNA for the CDR3: TGTGCCAGCAGCTTAGGGGGGGGGCCTACAGATACGCAGTATTTT. This codes for CASSLGGGPTDTQYF.

The chain joins TRBV28 to TRBJ1-2; D possibly corresponds to TRBD1 (5 bases). Between the trimmed V and J ends, which lost 6 bases and 5 bases, there was a span of 16 bases. Germline CDR1 MDHEN, CDR2 SYDVKM. The CDR3 covers 14 residues. This CDR3 is CASSATKGRYGYTF. CDR3 DNA: TGTGCCAGCAGCGCCACCAAGGGGAGGTATGGCTACACCTTC.

The V and J genes are TRBV14 and TRBJ2-2; D gene ambiguous. This CDR3 is built from 13 residues. Trimming took off 2 bases at V and 5 bases at J, with 6 bases between the two ends. Looked up from germline, CDR1 is SGHDN and CDR2 is FVKESK. In nucleotides, the CDR3 is TGTGCCAGCAGCCAATATGTAACCGGGGAGCTGTTTTTT. It yields the protein CASSQYVTGELFF.

This chain connects TRBV19 to TRBJ1-2; possibly TRBD1 for D (5 bases). The length of the CDR3 is 14 residues. Germline CDR1 and CDR2: LNHDA and SQIVND (reference sequence). The V end was cut by 2 bases, the J end by 8 bases, with 15 bases between. The DNA for the CDR3 is TGTGCCAGTAGTATATCACAGGCTGCTCGAGGCTACACCTTC. Translated: CASSISQAARGYTF.

This clone turned up a few times. CDR3 loop: CASSQLVGSTDTQYF. For the CDR3, the DNA is TGCGCCAGCAGCCAATTAGTCGGTAGCACAGATACGCAGTATTTT. The rearrangement joins TRBV4-3 to TRBJ2-3; D ambiguous. The germline V gene has CDR1 LGHNA and CDR2 YSLEER. The CDR3 runs 15 residues. The V end was cut by 2 bases, the J end by 0 bases, with 9 bases between.

The chain combines TRBV28 with TRBJ1-2; weak D call: TRBD1 (6 bases). This CDR3 comprises 15 residues. The germline V gene encodes CDR1 MDHEN and CDR2 SYDVKM. Trimming took off 5 bases at V and 1 base at J, with 14 bases between the two ends. As DNA, the CDR3 is TGTGCCAGCAGTCCCAGGGACAAACTTAACTATGGCTACACCTTC. Amino acids: CASSPRDKLNYGYTF.